A single sample gave rise to the 12 T cell receptor beta chains below, sequenced in a study of T-cell reconstitution after alpha-beta-depleted transplantation in children. Unique molecular identifiers were built into the TCRbeta library. A single record per CDR3 protein comes from TCRdb applying MiXCR to the PCR reads. This table holds about a million distinct CDR3 sequences, roughly 29% found once. The material sequenced was PBMCs, mostly from graft donor cells, taken 360 days after TCRalphabeta/CD19-depleted stem cell transplant. Receptors were obtained from a boy under two years old who had a stem cell transplant for SCID, so the T cells may come from the graft donor.

This clonotype has a count of ten or more. Here the CDR3 DNA reads TGCAGTGCCCCGCCCGGGACTAAGGCAGATACGCAGTATTTT. Its protein product is CSAPPGTKADTQYF. The gene calls are TRBV20-1 and TRBJ2-3, with 7 bases fitting TRBD2. Trimming at V came to 6 bases and at J to 4 bases, leaving 10 bases not matched to a gene. CDR1 and CDR2 from the germline V gene are DFQATT and SNEGSKA (reference sequence). The CDR3 totals 14 residues.

The V call is TRBV12-3 or TRBV12-4, the J call TRBJ1-1; no clear D gene. The CDR3 is 13 amino acids. Between the trimmed V and J ends, which lost 3 bases and 2 bases, there was a span of 7 bases. The CDR3 here is CASSFLSNTEAFF. CDR3 nucleotides: TGTGCCAGCAGTTTTCTTTCTAACACTGAAGCTTTCTTT.

This clonotype appeared a few times. The chain employs TRBV28 and TRBJ1-1; maybe TRBD1 (5 bases). This CDR3 has 13 amino acids. Germline CDR1 reads MDHEN; CDR2 reads SYDVKM. The V end was cut by 5 bases, the J end by 7 bases, with 14 bases between. CDR3 residues: CASSHSRDVEAFF. The CDR3 nucleotides are TGTGCCAGCAGTCACTCCCGGGACGTTGAAGCTTTCTTT.

The J gene is TRBJ2-5, the V gene TRBV28; D may match TRBD1 or TRBD2 (7 bases each). This CDR3 comprises 17 residues. Germline CDR1 MDHEN, CDR2 SYDVKM. Trimming stripped 7 bases from V and 3 bases from J, with 24 bases between. CDR3 in amino acids: CASTPLGEGQSKETQYF. As DNA, the CDR3 is TGTGCCAGCACCCCCCTTGGGGAGGGACAGTCGAAAGAGACCCAGTACTTC. The full variable domain, in which reference TRBV28 and TRBJ2-5 provide the parts outside the CDR3, is DVKVTQSSRYLVKRTGEKVFLECVQDMDHENMFWYRQDPGLGLRLIYFSYDVKMKEKGDIPEGYSVSREKKERFSLILESASTNQTSMYLCASTPLGEGQSKETQYFGPGTRLLVL.

This clonotype was found a few times. The chain employs TRBV20-1 and TRBJ2-5; the D is unclear. The CDR3 contains 14 residues. V lost 5 bases and J 0 bases, leaving 13 bases between the germline ends. CDR1 is DFQATT and CDR2 is SNEGSKA in the germline V gene (reference sequence). The CDR3 DNA reads as TGCAGTGCTCGTAGGTACAGAGACCAAGAGACCCAGTACTTC. Translation: CSARRYRDQETQYF.

The chain combines TRBV4-1 with TRBJ2-1; D unresolved. Germline values: CDR1 MGHRA, CDR2 YSYEKL. The ends were cut back, 0 bases at V and 6 bases at J, with 9 bases in the middle. The CDR3 loop spans 14 amino acids. The CDR3 DNA sequence: TGCGCCAGCAGCCAAGACGGCATCTTCAATGAGCAGTTCTTC. Its translation is CASSQDGIFNEQFF.

The V and J genes are TRBV28 and TRBJ1-2, with D uncertain. Trimming pared 3 bases from V and 6 bases from J, leaving 26 bases between. Germline V CDR1 and CDR2: MDHEN, SYDVKM. This CDR3 has 18 amino acids. CDR3 region: CASSFVSPRTSGRDGYTF. CDR3 sequence (DNA): TGTGCCAGCAGTTTTGTCTCCCCCCGGACCAGTGGGAGGGATGGCTACACCTTC.

CDR3 DNA sequence: TGTGCCAGCAGCTTTAAAGGGGCGCGGGGCACTGAAGCTTTCTTT. Protein product: CASSFKGARGTEAFF. This chain connects TRBV5-5 to TRBJ1-1; TRBD1 might be the D (5 bases). There are 15 residues in the CDR3. Trimming cost V 2 bases and J 4 bases, with 15 bases left between them. Germline assignment: CDR1 SGHKS and CDR2 YYEKEE (reference sequence).

This clonotype was detected many times. V usage is TRBV12-1 and J usage is TRBJ1-1. TRBV12-1 is designated a pseudogene. The CDR3 consists of 16 residues. The CDR3 bases are TGTGCCAATCCGGGGAGGGCGGAAAAACCGAACACTGAAGCTTTCTTT. Residues: CANPGRAEKPNTEAFF.

The chain uses TRBV3-1 and TRBJ2-1; a possible D gene is TRBD1 (5 bases). Germline loops: CDR1 LGHDT, CDR2 YNNKEL (reference sequence). The V end lost 5 bases, the J end lost 12 bases, and 17 bases lay between the germline ends. This CDR3 is 13 amino acids long. CDR3 loop: CASSYTRVYGQFF. CDR3 coding DNA: TGTGCCAGCAGCTACACCAGGGTCTACGGGCAGTTCTTC.

The V gene is TRBV29-1, the J gene TRBJ2-3; a weak D match, TRBD2 (5 bases). Germline CDR1 and CDR2: SQVTM and ANQGSEA. CDR3 length: 11 amino acids. The V and J ends lost 3 bases and 6 bases respectively, with 7 bases between them. The CDR3 DNA reads as TGCAGCGTTGACGAGGGTGATACGCAGTATTTT. Translating gives CSVDEGDTQYF.

This clonotype was picked up a small number of times. The chain couples TRBV7-2 to TRBJ2-5; 10 bases are shared with TRBD2. The germline CDR1 and CDR2 sequences are SGHTA and FQGNSA. The CDR3 length is 15 residues. The V and J ends lost 3 bases and 4 bases, in that order; junction bases with no gene match: 5. In DNA, the CDR3 is TGTGCCAGCAGCTTCGCGGGACTAGCGCGAGAGACCCAGTACTTC. This encodes CASSFAGLARETQYF.